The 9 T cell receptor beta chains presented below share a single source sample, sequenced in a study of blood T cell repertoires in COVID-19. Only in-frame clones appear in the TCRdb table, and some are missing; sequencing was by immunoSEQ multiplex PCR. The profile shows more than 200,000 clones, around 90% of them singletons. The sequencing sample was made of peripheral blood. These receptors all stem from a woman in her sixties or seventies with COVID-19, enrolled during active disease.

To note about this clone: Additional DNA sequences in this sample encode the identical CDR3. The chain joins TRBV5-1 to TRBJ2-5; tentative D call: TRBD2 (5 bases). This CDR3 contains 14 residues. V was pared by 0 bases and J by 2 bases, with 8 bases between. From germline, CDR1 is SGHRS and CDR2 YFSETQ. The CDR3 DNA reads TGCGCCAGCAGCTTGGCCGGCGGGCAAGAGACCCAGTACTTC. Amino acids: CASSLAGGQETQYF.

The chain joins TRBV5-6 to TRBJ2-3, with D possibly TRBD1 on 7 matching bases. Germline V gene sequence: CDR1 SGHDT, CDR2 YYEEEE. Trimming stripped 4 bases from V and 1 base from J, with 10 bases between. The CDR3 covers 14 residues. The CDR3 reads CASSLRGGTDTQYF. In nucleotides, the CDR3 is TGTGCCAGCAGCCTCAGGGGGGGCACAGATACGCAGTATTTT. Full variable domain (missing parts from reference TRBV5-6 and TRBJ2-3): DAGVTQSPTHLIKTRGQQVTLRCSPKSGHDTVSWYQQALGQGPQFIFQYYEEEERQRGNFPDRFSGHQFPNYSSELNVNALLLGDSALYLCASSLRGGTDTQYFGPGTRLTVL.

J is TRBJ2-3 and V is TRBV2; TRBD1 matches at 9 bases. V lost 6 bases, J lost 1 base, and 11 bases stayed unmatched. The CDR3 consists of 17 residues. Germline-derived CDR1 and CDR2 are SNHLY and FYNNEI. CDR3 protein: CASSPRTGADRTDTQYF. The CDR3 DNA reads TGTGCCAGCAGCCCGCGGACAGGGGCCGACCGCACAGATACGCAGTATTTT.

The CDR3 sequence: CATSAAGAYNEQFF. Here the CDR3 DNA reads TGTGCCACCAGCGCAGCGGGAGCTTACAATGAGCAGTTCTTC. The chain joins TRBV15 to TRBJ2-1; TRBD2 matches at 8 bases. The V and J ends lost 5 bases and 4 bases, in that order; junction bases with no gene match: 4. The CDR3 totals 14 residues. In germline, CDR1 is LNHNV, CDR2 YYDKDF (reference sequence).

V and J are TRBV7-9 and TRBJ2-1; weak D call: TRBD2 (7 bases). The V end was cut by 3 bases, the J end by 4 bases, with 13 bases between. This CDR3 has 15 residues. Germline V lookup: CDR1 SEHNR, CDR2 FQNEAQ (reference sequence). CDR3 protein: CASSFPSGQYNEQFF. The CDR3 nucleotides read TGTGCCAGCAGCTTTCCTAGCGGACAGTACAATGAGCAGTTCTTC.

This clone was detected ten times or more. The CDR3 region is CATEDRGNTEAFF. The CDR3 bases are TGTGCCACCGAGGACAGGGGGAACACTGAAGCTTTCTTT. The chain has TRBV10-3 and TRBJ1-1; 9 bases match TRBD1. CDR3 length equals 13 residues. V lost 10 bases to trimming and J lost 1 base; unmatched junction nucleotides: 4. In germline, CDR1 is ENHRY, CDR2 SYGVKD.

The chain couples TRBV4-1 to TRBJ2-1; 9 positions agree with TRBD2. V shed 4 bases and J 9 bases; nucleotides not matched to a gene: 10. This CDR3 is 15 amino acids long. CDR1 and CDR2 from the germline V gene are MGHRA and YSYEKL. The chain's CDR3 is CASSPQAGGPPEQFF. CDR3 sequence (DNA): TGCGCCAGCAGCCCCCAAGCGGGAGGCCCCCCTGAGCAGTTCTTC.

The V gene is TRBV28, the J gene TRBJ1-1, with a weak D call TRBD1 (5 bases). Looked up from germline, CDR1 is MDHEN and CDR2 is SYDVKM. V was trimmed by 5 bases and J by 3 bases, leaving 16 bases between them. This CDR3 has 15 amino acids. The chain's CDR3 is CASSLSDRAYTEAFF. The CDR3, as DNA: TGTGCCAGCAGTCTATCCGACAGAGCGTACACTGAAGCTTTCTTT.

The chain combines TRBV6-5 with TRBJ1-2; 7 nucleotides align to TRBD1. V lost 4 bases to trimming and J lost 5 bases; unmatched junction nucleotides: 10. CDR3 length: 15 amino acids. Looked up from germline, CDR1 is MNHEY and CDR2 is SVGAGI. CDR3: CASSSTRDSPYGYTF. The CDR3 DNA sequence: TGTGCCAGCAGTTCAACCCGGGACAGCCCATATGGCTACACCTTC.